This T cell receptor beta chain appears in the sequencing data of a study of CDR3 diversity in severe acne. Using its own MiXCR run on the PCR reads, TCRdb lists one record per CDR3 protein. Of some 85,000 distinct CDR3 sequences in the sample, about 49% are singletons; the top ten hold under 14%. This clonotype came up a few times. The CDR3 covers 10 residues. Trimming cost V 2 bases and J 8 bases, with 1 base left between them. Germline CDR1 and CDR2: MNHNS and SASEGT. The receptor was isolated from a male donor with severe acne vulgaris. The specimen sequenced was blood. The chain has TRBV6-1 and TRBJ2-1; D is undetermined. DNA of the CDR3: TGTGCCAGCAGTGAATATGAGCAGTTCTTC. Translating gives CASSEYEQFF.